The 20 T cell receptor beta chains below all came from one sample that was sequenced in a study of CD8 T cells in ankylosing spondylitis. Study conclusions and caveats: Roughly eight highly homologous variants made up a TCR beta motif that seemed to typify ankylosing spondylitis blood.

TCRdb reprocessed the 5' RACE reads with MiXCR, giving one entry per CDR3 protein. The table includes about 510,000 distinct CDR3 sequences, about 5.2% detected once. The antigens these receptors bind are not known. The sample was blood, either unsorted or a sorted T cell fraction (not recorded which). These receptors were collected from a male donor with ankylosing spondylitis.

Only a few counts were recorded for this clonotype. The chain carries TRBV27 and TRBJ1-2; D is perhaps TRBD1 (5 bases). This CDR3 contains 15 residues. Germline V gene lookup returns CDR1 MNHEY and CDR2 SMNVEV (reference sequence). The V and J ends lost 3 bases and 7 bases respectively, with 18 bases between them. The CDR3 DNA sequence: TGTGCCAGCAGTTTTTATCCCGGGGGATCACCTGGCTACACCTTC. Residues: CASSFYPGGSPGYTF.

There are many counts of this clonotype. This chain joins TRBV4-2 and TRBJ2-1, with 10 bases identical to TRBD2. The CDR3 has 20 residues. V trimming: 0 bases; J trimming: 0 bases; junction bases outside the gene matches: 11. Germline-derived CDR1 and CDR2 are LGHNA and YNFKEQ. The CDR3 bases are TGTGCCAGCAGCCAAGACCCCCTAGCGGGAGTGTCGAGCTCCTACAATGAGCAGTTCTTC. Its translation: CASSQDPLAGVSSSYNEQFF.

This clonotype was seen only a few times. V gene TRBV4-3 combines with J gene TRBJ2-1; D possibly matches TRBD1 or TRBD2 (6 bases each). The CDR3 is 13 residues long. Per the germline V gene, CDR1 is LGHNA and CDR2 is YSLEER. Trimming removed 1 base at V and 11 bases at J, with 12 bases between. CDR3 residues: CASSQGWRDKQFF. The CDR3 DNA sequence: TGCGCCAGCAGCCAAGGGTGGAGGGACAAGCAGTTCTTC.

The chain employs TRBV7-2 and TRBJ2-2; 10 bases fit TRBD1. Trimming removed 4 bases from V and 13 bases from J; junction bases left unmatched: 9. This CDR3 has 14 residues. Germline values: CDR1 SGHTA, CDR2 FQGNSA. CDR3 nucleotides: TGTGCCAGCAGCTACTCCGGGACAGGGGTAGTGCTGTTTTTT. Amino acid sequence: CASSYSGTGVVLFF. Drawing the rest from reference TRBV7-2 and TRBJ2-2, the complete variable domain is GAGVSQSPSNKVTEKGKDVELRCDPISGHTALYWYRQSLGQGLEFLIYFQGNSAPDKSGLPSDRFSAERTGGSVSTLTIQRTQQEDSAVYLCASSYSGTGVVLFFGEGSRLTVL.

This clonotype came up many times. The chain links TRBV5-1 to TRBJ2-3; D gene unclear. The germline gives CDR1 SGHRS, CDR2 YFSETQ. Trimming shortened V by 3 bases and J by 2 bases, and 10 bases separated the two germline ends. This CDR3 comprises 14 residues. CDR3 bases: TGCGCCAGCAGCTCCCCCAGCACCACAGATACGCAGTATTTT. Translating gives CASSSPSTTDTQYF.

This clonotype appeared many times. This sequence joins TRBV5-1 and TRBJ2-1; TRBD2 matches 8 bases. V was clipped by 4 bases and J by 2 bases; unmatched bases: 5. The CDR3 length is 15 residues. CDR1 SGHRS and CDR2 YFSETQ come from the germline V gene. CDR3 residues: CASSAGGLTYNEQFF. The CDR3 region has the DNA TGCGCCAGCAGCGCGGGGGGCCTTACCTACAATGAGCAGTTCTTC.

This clonotype was seen ten or more times. The rearrangement joins TRBV7-2 to TRBJ2-1; D might be TRBD2 (6 bases). The CDR3 is 14 residues long. The germline gives CDR1 SGHTA, CDR2 FQGNSA. Trimming took off 3 bases at V and 6 bases at J, with 12 bases between the two ends. The CDR3, as DNA: TGTGCCAGCAGCTTGGGGGGTGTTGGCAATGAGCAGTTCTTC. Protein: CASSLGGVGNEQFF.

In its sample, this clonotype was seen a few times. This rearrangement joins TRBV7-9 to TRBJ2-7; a weak D match, TRBD2 (6 bases). From germline, CDR1 is SEHNR and CDR2 FQNEAQ (reference sequence). Trimming left V 4 bases short and J 0 bases short, with 10 bases between. The CDR3 totals 14 residues. The chain's CDR3 is CASSYGGVSYEQYF. CDR3 nucleotides: TGTGCCAGCAGCTACGGAGGGGTCTCCTACGAGCAGTACTTC.

This clonotype was counted at least ten times. The chain is built from TRBV20-1 and TRBJ1-2, with 7 bases fitting TRBD1. V was clipped by 3 bases and J by 9 bases; unmatched bases: 10. Germline V lookup: CDR1 DFQATT, CDR2 SNEGSKA (reference sequence). CDR3 length equals 13 residues. CDR3 coding DNA: TGCAGTGCTAGTTCCGCCGACAGGGTTCGCTACACCTTC. Translation: CSASSADRVRYTF.

The table lists this clonotype with many counts. The chain couples TRBV5-1 to TRBJ1-6; the D is unclear. CDR3 length: 13 residues. Germline CDR1 and CDR2: SGHRS and YFSETQ. The V gene lost 5 bases and the J gene lost 0 bases, with 3 bases spanning the gap. In nucleotides, the CDR3 is TGCGCCAGCAGTAGCTCCTATAATTCACCCCTCCACTTT. As protein: CASSSSYNSPLHF.

This clonotype was seen ten or more times. The CDR3 DNA reads as TGTGCCGGGTCAGAACAGCTGAACACTGAAGCTTTCTTT. Its protein is CAGSEQLNTEAFF. The J gene is TRBJ1-1, the V gene TRBV12-3 or TRBV12-4, with no clear D. The CDR3 loop spans 13 amino acids. Between the trimmed V and J ends, which lost 11 bases and 0 bases, there was a span of 13 bases.

This clonotype occurred many times. The genes are TRBV10-3 and TRBJ2-3; TRBD1 might be the D (5 bases). Germline loops: CDR1 ENHRY, CDR2 SYGVKD. V lost 0 bases and J lost 2, with 15 bases in between. CDR3 length: 17 residues. The DNA for the CDR3 is TGTGCCATCAGTGAGTCGGAGTTGGGGCGAAACACAGATACGCAGTATTTT. Its protein product is CAISESELGRNTDTQYF.

This clonotype was seen ten or more times. The V gene is TRBV5-6, the J gene TRBJ1-2; D gene ambiguous. This CDR3 contains 13 residues. V dropped 0 bases and J dropped 8 bases, with 11 bases sitting between them. CDR1 and CDR2 from the germline V gene are SGHDT and YYEEEE. The CDR3 sequence: CASSLGFGEGYTF. The CDR3 DNA sequence: TGTGCCAGCAGCTTGGGTTTCGGGGAAGGCTACACCTTC.

This clonotype was counted a few times. The rearrangement links TRBV20-1 to TRBJ2-3; D possibly corresponds to TRBD2 (5 bases). Trimming stripped 3 bases from V and 4 bases from J, with 11 bases between. The CDR3 runs to 13 residues. Germline-derived CDR1 and CDR2 are DFQATT and SNEGSKA (reference sequence). CDR3 protein: CSARWGESDTQYF. DNA of the CDR3: TGCAGTGCTAGGTGGGGAGAGTCAGATACGCAGTATTTT.

This clonotype was observed many times. The chain links TRBV7-2 to TRBJ2-2; D is undetermined. CDR3 length: 16 amino acids. Trimming left V 0 bases short and J 0 bases short, with 8 bases between. The germline V gene encodes CDR1 SGHTA and CDR2 FQGNSA. The CDR3 here is CASSLAVIANTGELFF. The CDR3 coding sequence is TGTGCCAGCAGCTTAGCTGTGATCGCGAACACCGGGGAGCTGTTTTTT.

This clonotype occurred many times. This chain joins TRBV4-2 and TRBJ2-2; D may be TRBD1 (5 bases). This CDR3 is built from 14 residues. V lost 8 bases to trimming and J lost 2 bases, with 12 bases between them. CDR1 and CDR2 (germline): LGHNA, YNFKEQ. As DNA, the CDR3 is TGTGCCAGCTGCAGGGATTTAAACACCGGGGAGCTGTTTTTT. This sequence encodes CASCRDLNTGELFF.

This clonotype was counted many times. The V call is TRBV10-3, the J call TRBJ2-5; tentative D call: TRBD2 (7 bases). The CDR3 extends over 13 amino acids. Germline CDR1 reads ENHRY; CDR2 reads SYGVKD. V lost 4 bases, J lost 5 bases, and 11 bases lay in between. CDR3 loop: CAISGGGQETQYF. The CDR3 coding sequence is TGTGCCATCAGTGGGGGGGGCCAGGAGACCCAGTACTTC.

This clonotype was recorded at least ten times. This chain joins TRBV9 and TRBJ2-2, with D hard to call. Germline V gene lookup returns CDR1 SGDLS and CDR2 YYNGEE. V was cut by 2 bases and J by 6 bases, with 11 bases left in between. The CDR3 extends over 14 amino acids. The CDR3 spells CASSVLPASGELFF. The CDR3 bases are TGTGCCAGCAGCGTCCTCCCGGCATCCGGGGAGCTGTTTTTT.

This clonotype was found many times. This chain uses TRBV12-3 or TRBV12-4 with TRBJ2-5, with D maybe TRBD1 (5 bases). Trimming pared 6 bases from V and 5 bases from J, leaving 13 bases between. The CDR3 is 13 residues long. The chain's CDR3 is CASSLMGPETQYF. The CDR3 nucleotides read TGTGCCAGCAGCCTCATGGGGCCGGAGACCCAGTACTTC.

This clonotype was observed at least ten times. V is TRBV6-2 or TRBV6-3 and J is TRBJ2-3, with D tentatively TRBD2 (6 bases). CDR1 is MNHEY and CDR2 is SVGEGT in the germline V gene. Trimming took off 2 bases at V and 0 bases at J, with 9 bases between the two ends. The CDR3 covers 15 residues. CDR3 sequence reads: CASSYPGASTDTQYF. The CDR3 DNA reads as TGTGCCAGCAGTTACCCGGGAGCTAGCACAGATACGCAGTATTTT.